This TCR beta chain was documented in a study of blood T cells in healthy people across ages. Turning to the study itself: Capturing about one barcoded beta molecule per two T cells was achieved by template switching.

For the second PCR, which ran for roughly 6 to 12 cycles, a sample-barcoded 5' primer and a J-beta primer mix were used. MiXCR, run by TCRdb on the 5' RACE reads, gives a single entry per CDR3 protein. Of 1.4 million to 1.5 million distinct CDR3 sequences listed, approximately 42% are singletons. The CDR3 is made up of 15 amino acids. The germline V gene encodes CDR1 SGHRS and CDR2 YFSETQ. V lost 1 base, J lost 11 bases, and 21 bases lay in between. As regards this clonotype: What it binds is unknown.

Findings of the study overall: It was not known whether donors were CMV positive (a possible confounder of expanded clonotype changes). Naive T cell percentage by flow cytometry tracked strongly with beta diversity.

The sample taken for sequencing was blood. This chain connects TRBV5-1 to TRBJ2-5; tentative D call: TRBD2 (6 bases). This TCR came from a woman aged 18-29 years in good health. The CDR3 DNA follows: TGCGCCAGCAGCTTGCAGGGCCGGGGGAGTGATGAGCAGTACTTC. Its translation: CASSLQGRGSDEQYF.